This entry lists 2 T cell receptor beta chains sequenced from one sample in a study of yellow fever vaccine responses in identical twins. TCRdb reprocessed the RT-PCR reads via MiXCR and lists one record per CDR3 protein. The table has over a thousand distinct CDR3 sequences, approximately 83% seen once. The specimen was T cells from blood (PBMCs), unsorted or a sorted subset (not recorded which), collected before or after yellow fever vaccination (not recorded which). All receptors derive from a female donor who received the yellow fever vaccine.

The chain recombines TRBV19 with TRBJ2-7; 8 positions match TRBD2. CDR1 and CDR2 from the germline V gene are LNHDA and SQIVND (reference sequence). Trimming took 4 bases from V and 3 from J; bases not matched to a gene: 2. CDR3 length: 13 amino acids. The CDR3 loop is CASSKTSDYEQYF. CDR3 bases: TGTGCCAGTAGTAAGACTAGCGACTACGAGCAGTACTTC.

CDR3 nucleotide sequence: TGTGCCAGCAGCCTCGGGGTCACTGAAGCTTTCTTT. Encoded protein: CASSLGVTEAFF. This chain connects TRBV4-2 to TRBJ1-1; unclear D gene. The V end lost 4 bases, the J end lost 4 bases, and 7 bases lay between the germline ends. The CDR3 length is 12 residues. From germline, CDR1 is LGHNA and CDR2 YNFKEQ.